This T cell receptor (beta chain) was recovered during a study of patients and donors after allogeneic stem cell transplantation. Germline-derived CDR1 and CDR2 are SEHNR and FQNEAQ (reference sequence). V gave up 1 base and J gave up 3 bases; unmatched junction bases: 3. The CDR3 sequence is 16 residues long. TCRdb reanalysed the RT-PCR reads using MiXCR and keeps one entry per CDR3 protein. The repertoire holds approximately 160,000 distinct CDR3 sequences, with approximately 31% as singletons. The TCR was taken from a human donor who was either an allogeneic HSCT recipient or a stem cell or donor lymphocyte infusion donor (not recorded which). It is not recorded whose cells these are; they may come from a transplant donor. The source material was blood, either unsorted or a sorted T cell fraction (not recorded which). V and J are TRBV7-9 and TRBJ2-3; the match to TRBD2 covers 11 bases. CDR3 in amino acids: CASSLDTSGRTDTQYF. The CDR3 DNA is TGTGCCAGCAGCTTAGATACTAGCGGGAGAACAGATACGCAGTATTTT. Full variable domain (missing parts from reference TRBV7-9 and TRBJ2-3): DTGVSQNPRHKITKRGQNVTFRCDPISEHNRLYWYRQTLGQGPEFLTYFQNEAQLEKSRLLSDRFSAERPKGSFSTLEIQRTEQGDSAMYLCASSLDTSGRTDTQYFGPGTRLTVL.